One and the same sample provided the 6 T cell receptor beta chains below, sequenced in a study of T-cell reconstitution after alpha-beta-depleted transplantation in children. Construction of the TCRbeta library involved unique molecular identifiers. TCRdb called the PCR reads again in MiXCR, with one record for every CDR3 protein. The sample has 550,000 to 800,000 distinct CDR3 sequences, about 12% seen once; the top ten hold around 0.79%. Material: PBMCs, obtained before TCRalphabeta/CD19-depleted stem cell transplant. The receptors stem from a girl aged 2-15 years with congenital amegakaryocytic thrombocytopenia, due to receive a stem cell transplant.

The genes are TRBV7-9 and TRBJ2-7; TRBD1 matches at 7 bases. The V gene end was trimmed by 5 bases and the J gene end by 4 bases; junction bases not matched to a gene: 8. The CDR3 has 14 amino acids. CDR1 is SEHNR, CDR2 FQNEAQ, per germline (reference sequence). The CDR3 here is CASSPGGPSYEQYF. Here the CDR3 DNA reads TGTGCCAGCAGCCCAGGGGGACCGTCTTACGAGCAGTACTTC.

This sequence joins TRBV20-1 and TRBJ2-1; weak D call: TRBD2 (6 bases). Trimming removed 5 bases at V and 15 bases at J, with 23 bases between. CDR3 size: 13 residues. CDR1 and CDR2 from the germline V gene are DFQATT and SNEGSKA (reference sequence). The CDR3, as DNA: TGCAGTGCTCTACCAAGCCTAGCAGTGGGAGGGTTCTTC. Its translation is CSALPSLAVGGFF.

The chain links TRBV10-2 to TRBJ1-1; D is unresolved. Germline V gene sequence: CDR1 WSHSY, CDR2 SAAADI. The CDR3 has 11 residues. Trimming cost V 5 bases and J 7 bases, with 8 bases left between them. The CDR3 reads CASSSFGEAFF. In DNA, the CDR3 is TGCGCCAGCAGTTCATTTGGTGAAGCTTTCTTT.

This clonotype came up a few times. The genes are TRBV5-1 and TRBJ2-7; 10 nucleotides align to TRBD2. The length of the CDR3 is 15 residues. V dropped 0 bases and J dropped 4; count of bases not matched to a gene: 4. Germline V lookup: CDR1 SGHRS, CDR2 YFSETQ. CDR3 sequence reads: CASSLDTSGEYEQYF. The CDR3, as DNA: TGCGCCAGCAGCTTGGATACTAGCGGGGAGTACGAGCAGTACTTC. The variable domain in full, completed from reference TRBV5-1 and TRBJ2-7, reads KAGVTQTPRYLIKTRGQQVTLSCSPISGHRSVSWYQQTPGQGLQFLFEYFSETQRNKGNFPGRFSGRQFSNSRSEMNVSTLELGDSALYLCASSLDTSGEYEQYFGPGTRLTVT.

This clonotype was seen only a few times. This chain links TRBV29-1 with TRBJ2-1; the match to TRBD2 covers 7 bases. The length of the CDR3 is 14 residues. Germline loops: CDR1 SQVTM, CDR2 ANQGSEA. Trimming at V came to 6 bases and at J to 5 bases, leaving 10 bases not matched to a gene. In nucleotides, the CDR3 is TGCAGCGTAGGAGGGCTACTAGCGAACAATGAGCAGTTCTTC. This sequence encodes CSVGGLLANNEQFF.

The V and J genes are TRBV12-3 or TRBV12-4 and TRBJ2-7; D possibly corresponds to TRBD2 (7 bases). The CDR3 length is 16 residues. With 4 bases removed from V and 3 bases from J, the gap between germline ends came to 19 bases. CDR3 bases: TGTGCCAGCAGTTCCGCCCCGGGGGGCCCCGACTACGAGCAGTACTTC. This encodes CASSSAPGGPDYEQYF.